Shown below are 6 T cell receptor beta chains from a single sample sequenced in a study of cytomegalovirus exposure and HLA in healthy donors. Researchers ran the PCR with 60 Vbeta and 13 Jbeta primers. The assay was immunoSEQ multiplex PCR, and TCRdb's table has in-frame clones only and misses some. The sample includes 150,000 to 180,000 clones, roughly 75% of them seen just once. The sequencing sample was made of PBMCs. The receptors were sampled from a man aged 18 to 35 in good health and CMV-seronegative.

The chain has TRBV9 and TRBJ2-1; 7 bases match TRBD2. V shed 0 bases, J shed 4 bases, and the junction held 4 bases outside the gene matches. The CDR3 extends over 15 amino acids. Per the germline V gene, CDR1 is SGDLS and CDR2 is YYNGEE. The CDR3 spells CASSVGLAVYNEQFF. As DNA, the CDR3 is TGTGCCAGCAGCGTAGGTCTAGCGGTGTACAATGAGCAGTTCTTC.

This clone showed up just a few times. The rearrangement uses TRBV9 and TRBJ2-2; D is uncertain. The length of the CDR3 is 15 residues. In germline, CDR1 is SGDLS, CDR2 YYNGEE. Trimming took off 0 bases at V and 2 bases at J, with 8 bases between the two ends. CDR3 loop: CASSVDPVNTGELFF. CDR3 sequence (DNA): TGTGCCAGCAGCGTAGACCCAGTCAACACCGGGGAGCTGTTTTTT.

The chain is built from TRBV6-1 and TRBJ2-1; TRBD2 might be the D (6 bases). This CDR3 has 15 amino acids. The germline V gene has CDR1 MNHNS and CDR2 SASEGT. Trimming took off 2 bases at V and 3 bases at J, with 11 bases between the two ends. The CDR3 DNA is TGTGCCAGCAGTGAATGGGTGGGGGGCTACAATGAGCAGTTCTTC. Its translation: CASSEWVGGYNEQFF.

Worth noting for this clone: A junction end diverges from the germline sequence, so it may reflect a read error. The chain carries TRBV7-9 and TRBJ2-2, with TRBD2 matching over 11 bases. CDR1 SEHNR and CDR2 FQNEAQ come from the germline V gene (reference sequence). The CDR3 totals 17 residues. This CDR3 is CSSSLPLAGGRTGELFF. Written as DNA, the CDR3 is TGTTCCAGCAGCTTGCCCTTAGCGGGAGGGCGGACCGGGGAGCTGTTTTTT.

The chain uses TRBV18 and TRBJ2-7; D is unresolved. This CDR3 is 14 amino acids long. Germline loops: CDR1 KGHSH, CDR2 LQKENI. The V gene lost 3 bases and the J gene lost 1 base, with 10 bases spanning the gap. CDR3 in amino acids: CASSPDGASYEQYF. As DNA, the CDR3 is TGTGCCAGCTCACCCGACGGAGCTTCCTACGAGCAGTACTTC. The full variable domain, its missing parts supplied by reference TRBV18 and TRBJ2-7, is NAGVMQNPRHLVRRRGQEARLRCSPMKGHSHVYWYRQLPEEGLKFMVYLQKENIIDESGMPKERFSAEFPKEGPSILRIQQVVRGDSAAYFCASSPDGASYEQYFGPGTRLTVT.

This clone was detected only a few times. V is TRBV7-2 and J is TRBJ1-1; TRBD1 matches at 12 bases. The V gene end was trimmed by 1 base and the J gene end by 8 bases; junction bases not matched to a gene: 8. There are 16 residues in the CDR3. Germline lookup yields CDR1 SGHTA and CDR2 FQGNSA. CDR3 loop: CASSLVGQGAYGEAFF. The CDR3 nucleotides read TGTGCCAGCAGCTTAGTGGGACAGGGGGCTTACGGGGAAGCTTTCTTT.